This TCR beta chain came from a study of CD8 T cells in ankylosing spondylitis. This clonotype was detected many times. Trimming left V 4 bases short and J 1 base short, with 1 base between. The CDR3 has 10 residues. CDR1 SQVTM and CDR2 ANQGSEA come from the germline V gene. Each CDR3 protein is one row after TCRdb ran MiXCR on the 5' RACE reads. The table has approximately 28,000 distinct CDR3 sequences, roughly 8.6% seen once; the top ten hold about 31%. This sequence originates from a male donor with ankylosing spondylitis or in good health (not recorded which). This rearrangement joins TRBV29-1 to TRBJ1-1; D call uncertain. Source material: blood. The chain's CDR3 is CSVGNTEAFF. CDR3 nucleotides: TGCAGCGTTGGGAACACTGAAGCTTTCTTT.